These T cell receptor beta chains were read from a single sample in a study of T cells in Graves' hyperthyroidism and ophthalmopathy. TCRdb re-called the multiplex PCR reads through MiXCR, storing one row per CDR3 protein. The sample consists of some 490,000 distinct CDR3 sequences, approximately 23% of them appearing once. The sample consisted of blood. The receptors here all came from a woman in her sixties or seventies with Graves' ophthalmopathy. CDR3s include the opening cysteine and the closing phenylalanine or tryptophan. D genes are given only for firm matches. Rows may omit the clone size; those that give it use once, few, many or a size class.

d_call	clone_size	v_call	j_call	cdr3_nt	cdr3_aa
-	few	TRBV10-3	TRBJ1-2	TGTGCCATCAGTGGGGATGGGTATGGCTACACCTTC	CAISGDGYGYTF
TRBD2	-	TRBV11-2	TRBJ2-1	TGTGCCAGCAGCGACCTAGCGGGAGGGAACAATGAGCAGTTCTTC	CASSDLAGGNNEQFF
TRBD1	few	TRBV6-1	TRBJ2-7	TGTGCCAGCCGGGACAGCCCCTACGAGCAGTACTTC	CASRDSPYEQYF
TRBD2	-	TRBV18	TRBJ2-2	TGTGCCAGCTCACCACCGGTGGGAGGGCACACCGGGGAGCTGTTTTTT	CASSPPVGGHTGELFF
-	-	TRBV28	TRBJ2-1	TGTGCCAGCAGTTTATTTCCAGCTTACAATGAGCAGTTCTTC	CASSLFPAYNEQFF
-	-	TRBV6-5	TRBJ1-1	TGTGCCAGCAGTTATTACGGGGCTGAAGCTTTCTTT	CASSYYGAEAFF
-	few	TRBV5-4	TRBJ1-1	TGTGCCAGCAGGAACAGGGAGAACACTGAAGCTTTCTTT	CASRNRENTEAFF
-	few	TRBV6-2/TRBV6-3	TRBJ1-1	TGTGCCAGCAGTTACCCTGAAGGGGGTATCTCGAACACTGAAGCTTTCTTT	CASSYPEGGISNTEAFF
TRBD1	few	TRBV19	TRBJ1-2	TGTGCCAGTAAGGGACAGGGGCGGTATGGCTACACCTTC	CASKGQGRYGYTF
-	few	TRBV6-1	TRBJ2-1	TGTGCCAGCAGTGTCCTGACAGATAATGAGCAGTTCTTC	CASSVLTDNEQFF
-	-	TRBV12-3/TRBV12-4	TRBJ1-2	TGTGCCAGCAGTTTGGGGGAGACGGACCATATCTATGGCTACACCTTC	CASSLGETDHIYGYTF
-	few	TRBV25-1	TRBJ2-5	TGTGCCAGCAGTGAAGGAAAGGTCGGAGAGACCCAGTACTTC	CASSEGKVGETQYF
TRBD2	-	TRBV5-6	TRBJ2-3	TGTGCCAGCAGCTCACTGGGACTAGCGGACGGAACAGATACGCAGTATTTT	CASSSLGLADGTDTQYF
-	few	TRBV7-7	TRBJ2-7	TGTGCTAGCAGCTTAGCGAATGGCTACGAGCAGTACTTC	CASSLANGYEQYF
-	-	TRBV28	TRBJ2-6	TGTGCCAGCACTACAGGGGGGGCTGGGGCCAACGTCCTGACTTTC	CASTTGGAGANVLTF
-	few	TRBV18	TRBJ2-1	TGTGCCAGCTCACCAGAGCGGGAGCAGTTCTTC	CASSPEREQFF
TRBD1	many	TRBV20-1	TRBJ2-1	TGCAGTGCGGCATACCGGGACAGGGGGCGAGGTGAGCAGTTCTTC	CSAAYRDRGRGEQFF
-	-	TRBV7-2	TRBJ2-3	TGTGCCAGCAGCTGGGGGGTAGCGGAAGCTACGCAGTATTTT	CASSWGVAEATQYF
TRBD2	few	TRBV11-2	TRBJ2-1	TGTGCCAGCAGCTCCCGCGGACTAGCGGGGACCTACAATGAGCAGTTCTTC	CASSSRGLAGTYNEQFF
TRBD1	-	TRBV30	TRBJ1-6	TGTGCCTGGAGTCTAGGGGGCGACTCACCCCTCCACTTT	CAWSLGGDSPLHF
-	few	TRBV29-1	TRBJ1-1	TGCAGCGGAGGGATGGGCACTGAAGCTTTCTTT	CSGGMGTEAFF
TRBD2	-	TRBV15	TRBJ2-2	TGTGCCACCAGCAGACATCGGACTAGCGGGACAGTCGGGGAGCTGTTTTTT	CATSRHRTSGTVGELFF
TRBD1	many	TRBV28	TRBJ1-2	TGTGCCAGCAGTATAGGGGGCAGGAACTATGGCTACACCTTC	CASSIGGRNYGYTF
-	-	TRBV10-3	TRBJ2-1	TGTGCCATCAGTGAAGGGCGAGATGAGCAGTTCTTC	CAISEGRDEQFF
-	-	TRBV7-6	TRBJ2-5	TGTGCCAGCAGCTTAACGGAGAAAGAGACCCAGTACTTC	CASSLTEKETQYF
TRBD1	-	TRBV7-9	TRBJ2-7	TGTGCCAGCAGCCCATGGGACAGGATCTACGAGCAGTACTTC	CASSPWDRIYEQYF
-	-	TRBV5-6	TRBJ2-1	TGTGCCAGCAGCTCAGGCGGGCCAGCGACGGCCTCCTACAATGAGCAGTTCTTC	CASSSGGPATASYNEQFF
-	-	TRBV18	TRBJ2-7	TGTGCCAGCTCACCAAACCTTAGCGGAGGAACCTACGAGCAGTACTTC	CASSPNLSGGTYEQYF
-	-	TRBV7-9	TRBJ1-1	TGTGCCAGCAATTCGGGGGCGAACACTGAAGCTTTCTTT	CASNSGANTEAFF
-	few	TRBV10-3	TRBJ1-5	TGTGCCATCAGTGGGGGCAGGGATCAGCCCCAGCATTTT	CAISGGRDQPQHF
TRBD1	few	TRBV6-1	TRBJ2-3	TGTGCCAGCAGCTGGGACAGGGAGGTCACAGATACGCAGTATTTT	CASSWDREVTDTQYF
-	-	TRBV7-2	TRBJ2-2	TGTGCCAGCAGCGCCCGGGGGTTGAACACCGGGGAGCTGTTTTTT	CASSARGLNTGELFF
-	many	TRBV28	TRBJ2-1	TGTGCCAGCAGTACCATCGTCCCTAATGAGCAGTTCTTC	CASSTIVPNEQFF
TRBD1	-	TRBV12-5	TRBJ1-6	TGTGCTAGTGGTTCGGGACAGAGTGATCATTCACCCCTCCACTTT	CASGSGQSDHSPLHF
TRBD1	few	TRBV6-1	TRBJ1-2	TGTGCCAGCAGTTCCATTGGGGTAGGGACAGATTATGGCTACACCTTC	CASSSIGVGTDYGYTF
-	-	TRBV3-1	TRBJ1-5	TGTGCCAGCAGCTCTTCCACCGGGACTGCCGGGCCCCAGCATTTT	CASSSSTGTAGPQHF
TRBD2	few	TRBV6-9	TRBJ2-1	TGTGCCAGCAGTTATGGACGGGAGGGAAATGAGCAGTTCTTC	CASSYGREGNEQFF
-	many	TRBV2	TRBJ1-1	TGTGCGACCAGTATGGAGAACACTGAAGCTTTCTTT	CATSMENTEAFF
-	many	TRBV27	TRBJ2-3	TGTGCCAGCAGTTTATCAACCCCGATCCTCACAGATACGCAGTATTTT	CASSLSTPILTDTQYF
-	many	TRBV28	TRBJ2-3	TGTGCCAGCAGTTTATACCGGGCTCGAGGCACAGATACGCAGTATTTT	CASSLYRARGTDTQYF
TRBD2	few	TRBV30	TRBJ2-3	TGTGCCTGGAGTGTACTGGGCGGGAGGGGAGATACGCAGTATTTT	CAWSVLGGRGDTQYF
-	few	TRBV28	TRBJ1-2	TGTGCCAGCTATTCATTAATGGGGAACTATGGCTACACCTTC	CASYSLMGNYGYTF
-	many	TRBV3-1	TRBJ1-1	TGTGCCAGCAGCCAAGGACACCTAGGCACTGAAGCTTTCTTT	CASSQGHLGTEAFF
-	many	TRBV9	TRBJ2-5	TGTGCCAGCAGCGTAGCAGGAGGCCCTGGGGAGACCCAGTACTTC	CASSVAGGPGETQYF
-	many	TRBV2	TRBJ2-1	TGTGCCAGCAGTACCTCCGGGACACTGGGGGGCAATCGATACAATGAGCAGTTCTTC	CASSTSGTLGGNRYNEQFF
-	-	TRBV5-6	TRBJ2-7	TGTGCCAGCAGCTTTGATGCCTTCTCCTACGAGCAGTACTTC	CASSFDAFSYEQYF
-	many	TRBV16	TRBJ1-1	TGTGCCAGCAGAAGCCTTCAGGGGTTGAACACTGAAGCTTTCTTT	CASRSLQGLNTEAFF
-	many	TRBV19	TRBJ1-1	TGTGCCAGTAGTATCCGGGCAGGGATGGCTGAAGCTTTCTTT	CASSIRAGMAEAFF
-	once	TRBV7-8	TRBJ1-6	TGTGCCAGCAGCCCCGATTGGGGGACTCCCCTCCACTTT	CASSPDWGTPLHF
-	few	TRBV7-9	TRBJ2-3	TGTGCCAGCAGCCCATATCTTGGGACACCCGGTTTCACAGATACGCAGTATTTT	CASSPYLGTPGFTDTQYF
-	-	TRBV28	TRBJ1-5	TGTGCCAGCAGTTTCCGGCAGGCAAATCAGCCCCAGCATTTT	CASSFRQANQPQHF